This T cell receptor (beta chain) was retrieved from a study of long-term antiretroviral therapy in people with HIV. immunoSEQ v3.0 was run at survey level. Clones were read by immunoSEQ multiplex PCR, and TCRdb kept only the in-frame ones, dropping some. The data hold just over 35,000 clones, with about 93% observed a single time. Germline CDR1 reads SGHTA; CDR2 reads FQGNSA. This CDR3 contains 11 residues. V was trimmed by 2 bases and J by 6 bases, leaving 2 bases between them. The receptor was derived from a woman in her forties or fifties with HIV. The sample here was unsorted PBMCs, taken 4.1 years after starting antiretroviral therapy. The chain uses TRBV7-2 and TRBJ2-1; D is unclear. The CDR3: CASSLTNEQFF. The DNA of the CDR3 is TGTGCCAGCAGCTTAACCAATGAGCAGTTCTTC.